The 18 T cell receptor beta chains presented below share a single source sample, sequenced in a study of blood T cell repertoires in COVID-19 (dated by TCRdb to about 2020). Libraries were built with the immunoSEQ multiplex PCR assay. Entries here come from immuneACCESS through TCRdb and include only in-frame sequences with V and J called. Some clones fail to appear in such tables; in the studies checked, an unresolved V gene covers under half of the shortfall, and the cause of the remainder is unknown. Here the sample has approximately 300,000 clones; approximately 90% occur a single time. The ten top clones hold approximately 7.5% of the sample. Sequencing input: peripheral blood. These receptors were collected from a woman aged 25-40 years with COVID-19, enrolled during active disease.

This chain connects TRBV6-5 to TRBJ2-2; weak D call: TRBD1 (6 bases). The V end lost 5 bases, the J end lost 1 base, and 11 bases lay between the germline ends. This CDR3 comprises 15 residues. Per germline, CDR1 MNHEY and CDR2 SVGAGI. As DNA, the CDR3 is TGTGCCAGCAGTAGGGGGACAAAGAACACCGGGGAGCTGTTTTTT. Amino acids: CASSRGTKNTGELFF.

This clone was observed a single time. The junction departs from the called germline gene at one end, perhaps through a read error. The gene calls are TRBV29-1 and TRBJ2-1, with 8 bases matching TRBD2. The CDR3 totals 15 residues. In germline, CDR1 is SQVTM, CDR2 ANQGSEA. Written as DNA, the CDR3 is TGCAGCGTCGAAGAATACGGACTAGCCTCAAGGGAGCAGTTCTTC. Translation gives CSVEEYGLASREQFF.

This clone was detected only once. The chain uses TRBV7-2 and TRBJ2-3; 8 bases line up with TRBD1. There are 15 residues in the CDR3. V shed 4 bases, J shed 4 bases, and the junction held 7 bases outside the gene matches. Germline V gene lookup returns CDR1 SGHTA and CDR2 FQGNSA. The CDR3, as DNA: TGTGCCAGCAGCTCCCCCGACAGGGGAGCAGATACGCAGTATTTT. Protein product: CASSSPDRGADTQYF.

This clone was detected once. The chain recombines TRBV5-4 with TRBJ2-7, with 9 positions matching TRBD2. The germline V gene encodes CDR1 SGHNT and CDR2 YYREEE (reference sequence). The V segment lost 4 bases and the J segment 5 bases; nucleotides outside the gene matches: 10. This CDR3 is built from 15 residues. CDR3 sequence (DNA): TGTGCCAGCAGCGGCTTAGCGGGAGAAGGGGACGAGCAGTACTTC. Translated, it gives CASSGLAGEGDEQYF.

The chain combines TRBV7-5 with TRBJ2-3; the table names TRBD2, a call not compared with the DNA. TRBV7-5 is a pseudogene locus. The CDR3 contains 16 residues. Here the CDR3 reads CARSLGGKEDTDTQYF. For the CDR3, the DNA is TGTGCCAGAAGCTTAGGTGGGAAGGAGGACACAGATACGCAGTATTTT.

The chain employs TRBV4-3 and TRBJ2-1, with D perhaps matching TRBD2 (5 bases). This CDR3 contains 16 residues. V was shortened by 2 bases and J by 6 bases, with 17 bases between the two germline ends. Germline-derived CDR1 and CDR2 are LGHNA and YSLEER. In DNA form, the CDR3 reads TGCGCCAGCAGCCAAAAAGACGGGATAACGATCAATGAGCAGTTCTTC. Amino acids: CASSQKDGITINEQFF.

This sequence joins TRBV28 and TRBJ1-5; 8 bases match TRBD1. Losses at the gene ends were 4 bases for V and 6 bases for J; bases not matched to a gene: 8. Germline CDR1 and CDR2: MDHEN and SYDVKM. The CDR3 is 15 amino acids. CDR3 sequence (DNA): TGTGCCAGCAGTTATCCGACAGGGGTCGCTCAGCCCCAGCATTTT. It encodes CASSYPTGVAQPQHF.

The chain combines TRBV11-2 with TRBJ1-2, with 7 bases identical to TRBD1. J lost 7 bases, V lost 5 bases, and 4 bases had no gene match. The CDR3 contains 12 residues. CDR1 and CDR2 (germline): SGHAT, FQNNGV. In DNA, the CDR3 is TGTGCCAGCAGCCACGGGACAGCTGGCTACACCTTC. It yields the protein CASSHGTAGYTF.

This clone was detected only a few times. This chain connects TRBV2 to TRBJ2-3; 9 bases line up with TRBD1. The CDR3 length is 13 residues. Unmatched junction bases numbered 2, after V lost 6 bases and J lost 4 bases. Germline CDR1 is SNHLY and CDR2 is FYNNEI. The CDR3 DNA is TGTGCCAGCAGGGGACAGGGCGCAGATACGCAGTATTTT. Translating it yields CASRGQGADTQYF.

The chain recombines TRBV6-5 with TRBJ1-5; D not certain. Germline CDR1 MNHEY, CDR2 SVGAGI. The V gene lost 0 bases and the J gene lost 8 bases, with 8 bases spanning the gap. The length of the CDR3 is 13 residues. DNA for the CDR3: TGTGCCAGCAGTTACTCGGGCGTTGAGCCCCAGCATTTT. This sequence encodes CASSYSGVEPQHF.

In DNA form, the CDR3 reads TGTGCCAGCAGTCTAACCCCCCTTGATTCACCCCTCCACTTT. Translation: CASSLTPLDSPLHF. The J gene is TRBJ1-6, the V gene TRBV7-6, with D hard to call. This CDR3 has 14 residues. Germline lookup yields CDR1 SGHVS and CDR2 FNYEAQ. The V and J ends lost 6 bases and 8 bases respectively, with 14 bases between them.

DNA of the CDR3: TGCGCCAGCAGCTCACGGGCAGGGGGGAGCGGGGAGCTGTTTTTT. Protein: CASSSRAGGSGELFF. The V and J genes are TRBV4-1 and TRBJ2-2; maybe TRBD1 (7 bases). The CDR3 sequence is 15 residues long. Germline values: CDR1 MGHRA, CDR2 YSYEKL. The V and J ends lost 5 bases and 7 bases respectively, with 17 bases between them.

The chain joins TRBV3-1 (or the pseudogene TRBV3-2) to TRBJ1-2, with a tentative D call TRBD1 (6 bases). CDR3 length equals 12 residues. Trimming took off 4 bases at V and 5 bases at J, with 8 bases between the two ends. Looked up from germline, CDR1 is LGHDT and CDR2 is YNNKEL (reference sequence). The CDR3 loop reads CASSPGQYGYTF. For the CDR3, the DNA is TGTGCCAGCAGCCCGGGACAATATGGCTACACCTTC.

This clone was picked up one time. The V gene is TRBV28, the J gene TRBJ2-1, with 9 bases identical to TRBD1. Per germline, CDR1 MDHEN and CDR2 SYDVKM. The trim removed 2 bases at V and 6 bases at J, leaving 11 bases unmatched. The CDR3 has 17 amino acids. The CDR3: CASSLPGWGQGPNEQFF. The CDR3 DNA is TGTGCCAGCAGTTTACCTGGATGGGGACAGGGACCCAATGAGCAGTTCTTC.

This rearrangement joins TRBV7-2 to TRBJ2-5, with D possibly matching TRBD1 (5 bases). The CDR3 runs to 13 residues. Germline values: CDR1 SGHTA, CDR2 FQGNSA. Trimming took 2 bases from V and 5 from J, leaving 9 bases between them. The CDR3 loop reads CASSLSGWETQYF. The CDR3 DNA follows: TGTGCCAGCAGCTTATCAGGGTGGGAGACCCAGTACTTC.

This CDR3 is CASSRATGGNTEAFF. The CDR3 DNA reads as TGTGCCAGCAGTAGGGCGACAGGGGGGAACACTGAAGCTTTCTTT. This chain joins TRBV6-5 and TRBJ1-1; 9 nucleotides line up with TRBD1. CDR1 and CDR2 from the germline V gene are MNHEY and SVGAGI. This CDR3 spans 15 amino acids. With V trimmed by 5 bases and J by 1 base, 5 bases remained unmatched.

This chain connects TRBV19 to TRBJ1-5, with 7 bases fitting TRBD1. The CDR3 totals 14 residues. V dropped 4 bases and J dropped 3; count of bases not matched to a gene: 3. The V gene's germline CDR1 is LNHDA and CDR2 SQIVND (reference sequence). CDR3 coding DNA: TGTGCCAGTAGTAGGGACAGTTTCAATCAGCCCCAGCATTTT. Amino acid sequence: CASSRDSFNQPQHF. The variable domain in full, with the rest retrieved from reference TRBV19 and TRBJ1-5, is DGGITQSPKYLFRKEGQNVTLSCEQNLNHDAMYWYRQDPGQGLRLIYYSQIVNDFQKGDIAEGYSVSREKKESFPLTVTSAQKNPTAFYLCASSRDSFNQPQHFGDGTRLSIL.

The V call is TRBV13, the J call TRBJ1-2; TRBD1 agrees at 8 bases. The junction had 3 bases not matched to a gene; V was cut back by 0 bases and J by 6 bases. CDR1 is PRHDT, CDR2 FYEKMQ, per germline (reference sequence). The CDR3 has 14 residues. The CDR3 coding sequence is TGTGCCAGCAGCTTAGGAGCCAGGGGGCATGGCTACACCTTC. It yields the protein CASSLGARGHGYTF. Drawing the rest from reference TRBV13 and TRBJ1-2, the complete variable domain is AAGVIQSPRHLIKEKRETATLKCYPIPRHDTVYWYQQGPGQDPQFLISFYEKMQSDKGSIPDRFSAQQFSDYHSELNMSSLELGDSALYFCASSLGARGHGYTFGSGTRLTVV.